This section outlines one T cell receptor beta chain sequence together with its context. This entry is derived from a study of cytomegalovirus exposure and HLA in healthy donors. The V end lost 0 bases, the J end lost 3 bases, and 13 bases lay between the germline ends. Germline V gives CDR1 SGHRS, CDR2 YFSETQ. This CDR3 contains 15 residues. PCR primers comprised 60 Vbeta and 13 Jbeta primers. Data came from immunoSEQ multiplex PCR; TCRdb stores just in-frame clones and leaves some out. The sample has about 170,000 clones, 80% seen once. What was sequenced was PBMCs. The source of this sequence is a man aged 25 to 45 in good health and CMV-seropositive. The chain joins TRBV5-1 to TRBJ2-7; D may be TRBD2 (7 bases). This CDR3 is CASSLAGGEDYEQYF. The CDR3, as DNA: TGCGCCAGCAGCTTGGCGGGGGGCGAGGACTACGAGCAGTACTTC.